This TCR beta chain was sequenced in a study of T-cell reconstitution after alpha-beta-depleted transplantation in children. CDR3 length equals 16 residues. V lost 0 bases, J lost 2 bases, and 3 bases stayed unmatched. Germline assignment: CDR1 ENHRY and CDR2 SYGVKD. Using unique molecular identifiers, the investigators prepared the TCRbeta library. Using its own MiXCR run on the PCR reads, TCRdb lists one record per CDR3 protein. Seen here are about 640,000 distinct CDR3 sequences, around 16% observed once, and the top ten hold 0.8% to 1.1%. This clonotype occurred a few times. The source was PBMCs from the stem cell graft donor, collected from the stem cell graft. V usage is TRBV10-3 and J usage is TRBJ2-1, with 8 bases lining up with TRBD1. The source of this sequence is a human donor who donated a stem cell graft to a child with acute myeloid leukemia. The CDR3 region is CAISESQGGPYNEQFF. CDR3 nucleotides: TGTGCCATCAGTGAGTCACAGGGGGGCCCCTACAATGAGCAGTTCTTC.